The rows below give T cell receptor beta chains drawn from one sample of a study of cytomegalovirus exposure and HLA in healthy donors. Profiling relied on immunoSEQ multiplex PCR, and the TCRdb table lists in-frame clones only, not all of them. The data show roughly 160,000 clones, roughly 75% seen once. Sequencing was done on a sample of PBMCs. All receptors come from a woman between 40 and 55 years old in good health and CMV-seropositive. Each CDR3 is given with its conserved first and last residue. The D gene is left open where the match is weak. For some rows the clone size is stated as once, few or many, or as a class when expanded; others skip it.

D gene	V gene	clone size	J gene	CDR3 DNA	CDR3 protein
-	TRBV28	-	TRBJ1-2	TGTGCCAGCAGAGTTGGGGGAGGGGGGGCGAACTATGGCTACACCTTC	CASRVGGGGANYGYTF
TRBD1	TRBV4-2	-	TRBJ2-7	TGTGCCAGCAGCCAAGATCAGCGACAGGGGGCAATAGAGCAGTACTTC	CASSQDQRQGAIEQYF
-	TRBV9	-	TRBJ2-7	TGTGCCAGCAGCGCCTCAGGCCGAGTAGGCGAGCAGTACTTC	CASSASGRVGEQYF
-	TRBV2	few	TRBJ2-2	TGTGCCAGCAGTGAGGGGAGGGGGGGGCCCGGGGAGCTGTTTTTT	CASSEGRGGPGELFF
TRBD2	TRBV5-4	-	TRBJ2-5	TGTGCCAGCAGCTCTGGACTAGCGGGAGGTGGCGAGACCCAGTACTTC	CASSSGLAGGGETQYF
-	TRBV1	-	TRBJ2-1	TGCACCAGCACCCACGCGGGACTAGCGGGGTGGGGCTCCTACAATGAGCAGTTCTTC	CTSTHAGLAGWGSYNEQFF
-	TRBV19	-	TRBJ1-5	TGTGCCAGTAAGCAGGGTGTGGGGAATCAGCCCCAGCATTTT	CASKQGVGNQPQHF
TRBD1	TRBV29-1	-	TRBJ2-7	TGCAGCGTAGAGGGGCTCCGGGACAGGGTAAGCTACGAGCAGTACTTC	CSVEGLRDRVSYEQYF
-	TRBV5-4	few	TRBJ1-1	TGTGCCAGCAGCCCTAAGGGAGGGGCGAACACTGAAGCTTTCTTT	CASSPKGGANTEAFF
-	TRBV28	-	TRBJ1-5	TGTGCCAGCACCTCGGGGGGTAATCAGCCCCAGCATTTT	CASTSGGNQPQHF
TRBD1	TRBV19	-	TRBJ1-1	TGTGCCAGTATCCCGCGGGGACAGGGAGAAACTGAAGCTTTCTTT	CASIPRGQGETEAFF
TRBD2	TRBV5-1	-	TRBJ2-2	TGCGCCAGCAGCCCGACTAGCGGACCGAACACCGGGGAGCTGTTTTTT	CASSPTSGPNTGELFF